The sequence of this T cell receptor beta chain was determined in a study of cytomegalovirus exposure and HLA in healthy donors. It was with 60 Vbeta and 13 Jbeta primers that the PCR ran. Clones were sequenced by immunoSEQ multiplex PCR, and TCRdb holds only the in-frame ones, with some missing. The table has roughly 130,000 clones, 70% to 80% seen once. Findings and limits, study-wide: The majority of TCR sequences were rare, yet some public TCRs appeared in many donors. Earlier results showed most TCR beta V segments being productive about 90% or about 30% of the time.

The germline CDR1 and CDR2 sequences are ENHRY and SYGVKD. The CDR3 runs 14 residues. V lost 5 bases and J 6 bases, leaving 16 bases between the germline ends. This clone is a singleton in its sample. The antigen remains undetermined. The J gene is TRBJ1-1, the V gene TRBV10-3; a possible D gene is TRBD1 (5 bases). The TCR was taken from a female donor in good health and CMV-seronegative. Sequencing input: PBMCs. DNA for the CDR3: TGTGCCATCAGTTTGACAGATAATATGTCTGAAGCTTTCTTT. Amino acid sequence: CAISLTDNMSEAFF.